This TCR beta chain was sequenced during a study of blood T cells in healthy people across ages. Germline CDR1 reads SGHVS; CDR2 reads FNYEAQ. The length of the CDR3 is 15 residues. The V end was cut by 6 bases, the J end by 2 bases, with 16 bases between. A J-beta primer mix and a sample-barcoded 5' primer were used in a second PCR of roughly 6 to 12 cycles. All samples yielded 2.5 million or more CDR3-containing paired-end reads. One entry per CDR3 protein results from TCRdb running MiXCR on the 5' RACE reads. The table records about 1,400,000 distinct CDR3 sequences, approximately 59% of them present only once.

Sample: blood. The chain is built from TRBV7-6 and TRBJ2-5; a weak D match, TRBD1 (8 bases). The sequence was obtained from a man aged 18-30 years in good health. CDR3 residues: CASSRDRGLQETQYF. In DNA, the CDR3 is TGTGCCAGCAGTCGCGACAGGGGACTACAAGAGACCCAGTACTTC.